Sequencing of this T cell receptor (beta chain) was carried out in a study of blood T cell repertoires in COVID-19. Study in general: There were acute and convalescent COVID-19 samples, and they came from the United States, Italy and Spain. T cells, B-cell-depleted T cells, or PBMCs supplied cDNA or gDNA.

Authors' analysis steps: Nucleated cell number was recorded as an estimate derived from reference gene primer amplification. The data were produced by immunoSEQ multiplex PCR, yet TCRdb's version contains in-frame clones alone and is incomplete. The V and J calls and clone size were taken over from that table, and D and trimming were inferred from the DNA. Altogether some 240,000 clones are present, approximately 78% being singletons, with the ten largest covering roughly 5.1%. Followed longitudinally, the Seattle patients had been enrolled during active infection. The length of the CDR3 is 17 residues. The ends lost 1 base at V and 0 bases at J; junction bases unmatched: 8. Germline values: CDR1 SGHRS, CDR2 YFSETQ.

The TCR originated in a woman in her seventies with COVID-19, enrolled during active disease. V and J are TRBV5-1 and TRBJ2-3; the match to TRBD1 covers 7 bases. Specimen: peripheral blood. CDR3 sequence (DNA): TGCGCCAGCAGCTTGACCCCCCCGGGACAGAGCACAGATACGCAGTATTTT. Its translation: CASSLTPPGQSTDTQYF.